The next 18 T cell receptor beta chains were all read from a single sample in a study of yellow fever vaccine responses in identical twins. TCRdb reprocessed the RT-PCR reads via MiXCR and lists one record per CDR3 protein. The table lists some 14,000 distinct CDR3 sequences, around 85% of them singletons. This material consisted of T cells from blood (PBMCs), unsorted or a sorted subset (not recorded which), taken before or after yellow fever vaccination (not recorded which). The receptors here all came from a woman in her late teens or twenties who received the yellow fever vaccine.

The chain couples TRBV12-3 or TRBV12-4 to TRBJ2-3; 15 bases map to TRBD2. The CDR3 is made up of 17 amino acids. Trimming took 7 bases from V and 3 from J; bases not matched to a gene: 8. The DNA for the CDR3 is TGTGCCAGCAACCCGGGACTAGCGGGGGGAAGAACAGATACGCAGTATTTT. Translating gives CASNPGLAGGRTDTQYF.

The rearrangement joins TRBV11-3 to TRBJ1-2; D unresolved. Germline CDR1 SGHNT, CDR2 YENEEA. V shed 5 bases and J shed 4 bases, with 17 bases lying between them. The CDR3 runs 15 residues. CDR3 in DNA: TGTGCCAGCAGCAGCGACAATACCGATGCCTATGGCTACACCTTC. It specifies CASSSDNTDAYGYTF.

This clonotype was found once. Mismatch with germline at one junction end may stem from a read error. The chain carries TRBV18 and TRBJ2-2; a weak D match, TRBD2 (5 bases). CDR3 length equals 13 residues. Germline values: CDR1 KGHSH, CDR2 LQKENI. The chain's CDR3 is CASSPLNTGELLF. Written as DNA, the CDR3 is TGTGCCAGCTCACCGCTGAACACCGGGGAGCTGCTTTTT.

The CDR3 is CASSPLQGQPNTDTQYF. The CDR3 DNA is TGTGCCAGCAGCCCCCTCCAGGGGCAGCCAAACACAGATACGCAGTATTTT. The chain couples TRBV11-2 to TRBJ2-3; possible D gene TRBD1, 6 bases. The V end was cut by 5 bases, the J end by 2 bases, with 20 bases between. The CDR3 runs 17 residues. Germline CDR1 reads SGHAT; CDR2 reads FQNNGV.

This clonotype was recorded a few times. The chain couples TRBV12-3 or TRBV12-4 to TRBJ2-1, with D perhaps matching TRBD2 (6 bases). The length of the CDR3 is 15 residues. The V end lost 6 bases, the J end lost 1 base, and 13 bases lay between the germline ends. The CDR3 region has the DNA TGTGCCAGCAGAGGGAGCGGGCTTTCCTACAATGAGCAGTTCTTC. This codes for CASRGSGLSYNEQFF.

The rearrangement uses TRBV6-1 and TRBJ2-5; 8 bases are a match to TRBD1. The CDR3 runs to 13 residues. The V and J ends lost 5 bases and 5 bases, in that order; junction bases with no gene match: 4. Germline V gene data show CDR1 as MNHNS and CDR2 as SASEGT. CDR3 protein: CASSRTGLETQYF. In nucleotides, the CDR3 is TGTGCCAGCAGTCGGACAGGGCTCGAGACCCAGTACTTC.

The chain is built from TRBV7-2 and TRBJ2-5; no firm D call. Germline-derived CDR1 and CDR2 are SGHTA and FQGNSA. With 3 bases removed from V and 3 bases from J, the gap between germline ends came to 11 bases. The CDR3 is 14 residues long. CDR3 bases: TGTGCCAGCAGCTTTGAACTTGTAAAAGAGACCCAGTACTTC. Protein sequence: CASSFELVKETQYF.

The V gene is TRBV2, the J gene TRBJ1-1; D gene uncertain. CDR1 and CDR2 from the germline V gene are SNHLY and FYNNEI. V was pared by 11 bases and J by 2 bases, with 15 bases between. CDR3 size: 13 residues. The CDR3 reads CAGREEGNTEAFF. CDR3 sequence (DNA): TGTGCCGGAAGGGAGGAGGGCAACACTGAAGCTTTCTTT.

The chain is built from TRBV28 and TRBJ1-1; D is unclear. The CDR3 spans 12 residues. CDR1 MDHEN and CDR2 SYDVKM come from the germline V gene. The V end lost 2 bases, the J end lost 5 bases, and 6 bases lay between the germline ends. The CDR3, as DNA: TGTGCCAGCAGTTTAGTAGGAACTGAAGCTTTCTTT. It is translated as CASSLVGTEAFF. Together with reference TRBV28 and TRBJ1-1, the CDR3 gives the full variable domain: DVKVTQSSRYLVKRTGEKVFLECVQDMDHENMFWYRQDPGLGLRLIYFSYDVKMKEKGDIPEGYSVSREKKERFSLILESASTNQTSMYLCASSLVGTEAFFGQGTRLTVV.

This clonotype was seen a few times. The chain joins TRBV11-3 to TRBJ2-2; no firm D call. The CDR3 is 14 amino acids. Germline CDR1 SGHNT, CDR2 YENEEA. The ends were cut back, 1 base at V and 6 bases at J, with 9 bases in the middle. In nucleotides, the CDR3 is TGTGCCAGCAGCTTAGTCTCCTCTGCCGGGGAGCTGTTTTTT. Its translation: CASSLVSSAGELFF.

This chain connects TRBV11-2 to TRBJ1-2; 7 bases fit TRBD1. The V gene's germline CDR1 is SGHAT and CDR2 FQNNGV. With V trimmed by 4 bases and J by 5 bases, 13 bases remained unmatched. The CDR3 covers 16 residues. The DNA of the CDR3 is TGTGCCAGCAGCTCTCACCCGACAGGGCTCCGGTATGGCTACACCTTC. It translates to CASSSHPTGLRYGYTF. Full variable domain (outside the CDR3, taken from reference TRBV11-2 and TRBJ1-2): EAGVAQSPRYKIIEKRQSVAFWCNPISGHATLYWYQQILGQGPKLLIQFQNNGVVDDSQLPKDRFSAERLKGVDSTLKIQPAKLEDSAVYLCASSSHPTGLRYGYTFGSGTRLTVV.

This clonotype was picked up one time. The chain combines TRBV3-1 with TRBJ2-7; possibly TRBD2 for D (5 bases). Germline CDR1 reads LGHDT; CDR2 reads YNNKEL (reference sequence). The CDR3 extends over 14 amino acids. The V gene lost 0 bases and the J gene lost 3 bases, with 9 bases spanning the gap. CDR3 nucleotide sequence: TGTGCCAGCAGCCAAGATCCTAGCAGCTACGAGCAGTACTTC. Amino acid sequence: CASSQDPSSYEQYF.

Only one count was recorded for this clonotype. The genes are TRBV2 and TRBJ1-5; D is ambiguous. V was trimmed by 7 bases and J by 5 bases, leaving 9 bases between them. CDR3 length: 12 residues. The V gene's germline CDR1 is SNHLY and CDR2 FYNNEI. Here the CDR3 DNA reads TGTGCCAGCAAGAAATCCGATCAGCCCCAGCATTTT. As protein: CASKKSDQPQHF.

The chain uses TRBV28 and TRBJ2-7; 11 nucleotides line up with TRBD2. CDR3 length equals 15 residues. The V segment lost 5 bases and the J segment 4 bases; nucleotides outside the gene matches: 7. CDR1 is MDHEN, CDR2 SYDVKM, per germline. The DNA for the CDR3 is TGTGCCAGCAGTATCCCGACTAGCGGGAAGTACGAGCAGTACTTC. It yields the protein CASSIPTSGKYEQYF.

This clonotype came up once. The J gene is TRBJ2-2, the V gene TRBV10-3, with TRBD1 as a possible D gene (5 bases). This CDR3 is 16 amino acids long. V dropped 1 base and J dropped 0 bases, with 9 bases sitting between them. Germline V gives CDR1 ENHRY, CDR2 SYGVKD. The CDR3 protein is CAISELGHPNTGELFF. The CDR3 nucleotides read TGTGCCATCAGTGAGTTAGGACACCCGAACACCGGGGAGCTGTTTTTT.

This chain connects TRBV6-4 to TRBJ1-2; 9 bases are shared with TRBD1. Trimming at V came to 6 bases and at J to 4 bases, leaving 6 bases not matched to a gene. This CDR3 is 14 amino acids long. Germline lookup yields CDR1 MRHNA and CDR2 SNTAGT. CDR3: CASRPGQGVYGYTF. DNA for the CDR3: TGTGCCAGCAGACCGGGACAGGGAGTCTATGGCTACACCTTC.

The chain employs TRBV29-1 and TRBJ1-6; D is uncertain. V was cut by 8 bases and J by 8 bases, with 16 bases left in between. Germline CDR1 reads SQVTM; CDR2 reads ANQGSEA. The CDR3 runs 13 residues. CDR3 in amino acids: CSQMVGGYSPLHF. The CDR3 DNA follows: TGCAGCCAAATGGTGGGTGGATATTCACCCCTCCACTTT.

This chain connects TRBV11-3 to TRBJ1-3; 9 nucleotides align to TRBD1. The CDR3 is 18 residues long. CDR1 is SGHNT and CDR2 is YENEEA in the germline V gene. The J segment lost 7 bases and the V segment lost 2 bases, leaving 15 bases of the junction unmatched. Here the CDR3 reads CASSLTAFDRGYDNTIYF. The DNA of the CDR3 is TGTGCCAGCAGCTTAACAGCTTTCGACAGGGGGTATGATAACACCATATATTTT.